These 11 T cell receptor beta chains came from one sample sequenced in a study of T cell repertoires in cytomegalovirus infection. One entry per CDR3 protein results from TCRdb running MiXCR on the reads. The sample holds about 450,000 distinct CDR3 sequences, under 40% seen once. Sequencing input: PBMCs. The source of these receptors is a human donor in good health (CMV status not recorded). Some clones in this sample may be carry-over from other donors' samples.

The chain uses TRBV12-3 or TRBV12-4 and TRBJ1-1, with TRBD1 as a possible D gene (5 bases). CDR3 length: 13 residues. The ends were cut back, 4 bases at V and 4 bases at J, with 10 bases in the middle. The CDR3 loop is CASSSTAGTEAFF. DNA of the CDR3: TGTGCCAGCAGTTCGACAGCGGGCACTGAAGCTTTCTTT.

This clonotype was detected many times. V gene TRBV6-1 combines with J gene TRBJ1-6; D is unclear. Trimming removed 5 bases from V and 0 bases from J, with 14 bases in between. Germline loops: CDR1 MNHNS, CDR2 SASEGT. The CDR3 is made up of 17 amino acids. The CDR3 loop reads CASSSLRTSSYNSPLHF. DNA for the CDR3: TGTGCCAGCAGTTCCCTTCGGACGAGCTCCTATAATTCACCCCTCCACTTT.

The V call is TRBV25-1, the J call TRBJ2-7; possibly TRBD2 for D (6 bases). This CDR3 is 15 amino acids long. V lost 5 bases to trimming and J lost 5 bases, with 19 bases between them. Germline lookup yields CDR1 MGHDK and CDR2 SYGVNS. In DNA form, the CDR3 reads TGTGCCAGCAGTTCGTCAGAGGGACTTAAGAACGAGCAGTACTTC. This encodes CASSSSEGLKNEQYF.

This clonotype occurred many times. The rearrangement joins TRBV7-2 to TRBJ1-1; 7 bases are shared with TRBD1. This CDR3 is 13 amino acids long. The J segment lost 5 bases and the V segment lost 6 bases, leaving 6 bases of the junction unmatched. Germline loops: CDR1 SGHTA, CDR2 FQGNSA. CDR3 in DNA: TGTGCCAGCAGACAGGGGTTGGAGACTGAAGCTTTCTTT. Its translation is CASRQGLETEAFF. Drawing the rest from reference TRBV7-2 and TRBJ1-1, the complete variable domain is GAGVSQSPSNKVTEKGKDVELRCDPISGHTALYWYRQSLGQGLEFLIYFQGNSAPDKSGLPSDRFSAERTGGSVSTLTIQRTQQEDSAVYLCASRQGLETEAFFGQGTRLTVV.

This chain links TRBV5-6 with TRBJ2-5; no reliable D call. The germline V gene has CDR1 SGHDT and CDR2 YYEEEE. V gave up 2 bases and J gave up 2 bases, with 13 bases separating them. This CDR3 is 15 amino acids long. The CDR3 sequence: CASSFMGPVQETQYF. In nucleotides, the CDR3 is TGTGCCAGCAGCTTTATGGGCCCCGTGCAAGAGACCCAGTACTTC.

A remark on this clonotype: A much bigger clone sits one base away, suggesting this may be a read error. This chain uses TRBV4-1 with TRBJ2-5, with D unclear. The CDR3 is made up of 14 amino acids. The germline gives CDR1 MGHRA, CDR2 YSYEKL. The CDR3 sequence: CASSQVANQETQYF. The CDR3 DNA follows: TGTGCCAGCAGCCAAGTGGCCAACCAAGAGACCCAGTACTTC.

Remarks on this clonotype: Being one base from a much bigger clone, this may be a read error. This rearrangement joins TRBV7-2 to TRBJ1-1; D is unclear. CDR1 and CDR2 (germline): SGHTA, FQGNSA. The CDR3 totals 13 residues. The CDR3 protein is CSSQRAGITEAFF. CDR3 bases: TGTTCCAGCCAAAGGGCGGGGATAACTGAAGCTTTCTTT. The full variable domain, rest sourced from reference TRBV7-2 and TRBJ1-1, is GAGVSQSPSNKVTEKGKDVELRCDPISGHTALYWYRQSLGQGLEFLIYFQGNSAPDKSGLPSDRFSAERTGGSVSTLTIQRTQQEDSAVYLCSSQRAGITEAFFGQGTRLTVV.

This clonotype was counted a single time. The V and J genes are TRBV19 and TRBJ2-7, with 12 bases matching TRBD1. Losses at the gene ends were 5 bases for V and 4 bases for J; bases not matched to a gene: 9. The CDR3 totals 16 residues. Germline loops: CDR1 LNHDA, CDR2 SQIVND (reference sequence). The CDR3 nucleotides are TGTGCCAGTAGTTTCTCGGGGACAGGGGGCGAATACGAGCAGTACTTC. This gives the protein CASSFSGTGGEYEQYF.

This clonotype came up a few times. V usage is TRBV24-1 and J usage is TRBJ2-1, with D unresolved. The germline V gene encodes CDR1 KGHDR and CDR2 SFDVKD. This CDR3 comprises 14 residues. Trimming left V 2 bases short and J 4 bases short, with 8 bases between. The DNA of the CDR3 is TGTGCCACCAGTGATTCATCCAAATACAATGAGCAGTTCTTC. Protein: CATSDSSKYNEQFF.

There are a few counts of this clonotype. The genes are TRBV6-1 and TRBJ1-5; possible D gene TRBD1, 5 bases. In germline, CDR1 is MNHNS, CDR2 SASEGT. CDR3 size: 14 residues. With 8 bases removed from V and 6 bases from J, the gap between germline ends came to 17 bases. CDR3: CASGWQGGGQPQHF. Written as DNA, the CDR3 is TGTGCCAGCGGTTGGCAGGGCGGAGGTCAGCCCCAGCATTTT.

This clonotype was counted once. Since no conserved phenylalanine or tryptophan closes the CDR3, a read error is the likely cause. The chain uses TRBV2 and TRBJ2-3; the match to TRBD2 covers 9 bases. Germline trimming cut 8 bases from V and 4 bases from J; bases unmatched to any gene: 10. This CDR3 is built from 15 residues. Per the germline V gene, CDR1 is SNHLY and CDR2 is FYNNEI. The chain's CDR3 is CASVEWAGGADTQYY. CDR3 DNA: TGTGCCAGCGTGGAGTGGGCGGGGGGGGCAGATACGCAGTATTAT.